This is a list of T cell receptor beta chains from one sample in a study of technical replicates of blood from several donors. This table comes from immunoSEQ multiplex PCR, and its TCRdb copy is limited to in-frame clones, with some not included. The profile shows 65,000 to 95,000 clones, roughly 93% of them singletons. Input material: T cells isolated from PBMCs. The receptors come from a human donor in good health. The CDR3 runs from the conserved cysteine through the conserved F or W. D genes are given only for firm matches. Not all rows give a size; the values are once, few, many and, for expanded clones, a class.

d_gene,j_gene,abundance,v_gene,CDR3nt,CDR3aa
.,TRBJ2-7,.,TRBV19,TGTGCCAGTAGTATCGGCTACGAGCAGTACTTC,CASSIGYEQYF
.,TRBJ1-1,.,TRBV2,TGTGCCAGCAGTGTACTAAGGTTCATGAACACTGAAGCTTTCTTT,CASSVLRFMNTEAFF
TRBD1,TRBJ2-7,.,TRBV29-1,TGCAGCGTTGATAGGACAGGTAACTCCTACGAGCAGTACTTC,CSVDRTGNSYEQYF
TRBD2,TRBJ2-1,.,TRBV27,TGTGCCAGCAGTTGGACTAGCGGGGGCACTACCTACAATGAGCAGTTCTTC,CASSWTSGGTTYNEQFF
.,TRBJ2-1,.,TRBV25-1,TGTGCCAGCAGTGAAGGAAGCGGCAATGAGCAGTTCTTC,CASSEGSGNEQFF
.,TRBJ1-5,once,TRBV28,TGTGCCAGCAGTGGCTTTGGCAGGGTTAACAATCAGCCCCAGCATTTT,CASSGFGRVNNQPQHF
TRBD2,TRBJ2-5,.,TRBV7-8,TGTGCCAGCGCCAGGCTAGCGGGTGGGGAGACCCAGTACTTC,CASARLAGGETQYF
.,TRBJ1-3,.,TRBV5-1,TGCGCCAGCAGCTTTGGGGGGGGATCTGGAAACACCATATATTTT,CASSFGGGSGNTIYF
TRBD1,TRBJ1-1,.,TRBV6-5,TGTGCCAGCAGTTACGGGACACCAGGGGGGAACACTGAAGCTTTCTTT,CASSYGTPGGNTEAFF
TRBD2,TRBJ2-1,.,TRBV2,TGTGCCAGCAGTGAAGGGACTAGCGGGAGTCATGAGCAGTTCTTC,CASSEGTSGSHEQFF
TRBD1,TRBJ2-5,.,TRBV28,TGTGCCAGCAGTCCCTCCTGGACAGGGCTGGAGACCCAGTACTTC,CASSPSWTGLETQYF
.,TRBJ2-1,.,TRBV7-6,TGTGCCAGCAGCCTTACCGGGACTCCCTACAATGAGCAGTTCTTC,CASSLTGTPYNEQFF
.,TRBJ2-7,.,TRBV5-4,TGTGCCAGCCACTTCTTAGCCGCGGGACTTGGGTTATCGGAGCAGTACTTC,CASHFLAAGLGLSEQYF
TRBD1,TRBJ1-2,.,TRBV4-2,TGTGCCAGCAGCCAGGTAGTGACAGGGGGCGACTATGGCTACACCTTC,CASSQVVTGGDYGYTF
.,TRBJ1-1,.,TRBV5-6,TGTGCCAGCAGCCCCCTACGGGGCACTGAAGCTTTCTTT,CASSPLRGTEAFF
.,TRBJ1-5,.,TRBV27,TGTGCCAGCAGTTTATTTCACAGTGATCAGCCCCAGCATTTT,CASSLFHSDQPQHF
.,TRBJ2-2,.,TRBV28,TGTGCCACTTACACCGGGGAGCTGTTTTTT,CATYTGELFF
TRBD1,TRBJ1-1,.,TRBV7-9,TGTGCCAGCAGCTTGACAGGGGAGAACACTGAAGCTTTCTTT,CASSLTGENTEAFF
.,TRBJ2-3,.,TRBV9,TGTGCCAGCAGCTCCCGAAGAGCGCCAGATACGCAGTATTTT,CASSSRRAPDTQYF
TRBD2,TRBJ2-7,.,TRBV30,TGTGCCTGGAGTGTATCCCTCGGGGTAGCGGGTATCGAGCAGTACTTC,CAWSVSLGVAGIEQYF
TRBD2,TRBJ2-3,.,TRBV6-5,TGTGCCAGCAGTGGGACTAGCGGGAGAACGGGTACGCAGTATTTT,CASSGTSGRTGTQYF
.,TRBJ2-2,.,TRBV2,TGTGCCAGAAAACCAAACGAGGGTAACACCGGGGAGCTGTTTTTT,CARKPNEGNTGELFF
TRBD1,TRBJ1-5,.,TRBV28,TGTGCCAGCAGACGGACAGGGGTTAGCAATCAGCCCCAGCATTTT,CASRRTGVSNQPQHF
.,TRBJ2-7,.,TRBV21-1,TGTGCCAGCAGCTCAAGAAATCGGCTAGTGTACTACGAGCAGTACTTC,CASSSRNRLVYYEQYF
TRBD1,TRBJ2-7,.,TRBV2,TGTGCCAGCCGACAGGGGGAAGAGCAGTACTTC,CASRQGEEQYF
TRBD1,TRBJ2-4,.,TRBV5-1,TGCGCCAGCAGCCAGGGACAGGGGGCGACAGACATTCAGTACTTC,CASSQGQGATDIQYF
.,TRBJ2-1,.,TRBV4-1,TGCGCCAGCAGCCAAGCACAGGGAAACAATGAGCAGTTCTTC,CASSQAQGNNEQFF